This T cell receptor beta chain is from a study of tumor and adjacent non-tumor tissue in lung cancer. The template was RNA from unsorted bulk tissue. Newly diagnosed lung cancer patients had thoracic surgery in China, August–late 2014, without prior chemotherapy. Overall study results and limits: Tumor tissue had significantly higher TCR diversity than normal lung. Shorter survival was associated with higher TCR diversity in tumors. In normal lung, the top 100 clones were significantly more dominant than in tumor.

This CDR3 is built from 10 residues. Germline CDR1 reads DFQATT; CDR2 reads SNEGSKA (reference sequence). Three rounds of nested PCR, following a modified ARM-PCR protocol, produced the TCRbeta library. Each CDR3 protein is one row after TCRdb ran MiXCR on the multiplex PCR reads. The sample holds around 70,000 distinct CDR3 sequences, approximately 73% seen once. This clonotype was seen many times. Its target is not known. The junction departs from germline at one end; a sequencing error may be responsible. This receptor was obtained from a man in his sixties with non-small cell lung cancer. V and J are TRBV20-1 and TRBJ1-2, with TRBD1 matching 7 bases. Sequenced: lung tumor tissue. The CDR3 reads CSAGAGTENF. CDR3 DNA: TGCAGTGCTGGGGCCGGGACAGAAAACTTC.